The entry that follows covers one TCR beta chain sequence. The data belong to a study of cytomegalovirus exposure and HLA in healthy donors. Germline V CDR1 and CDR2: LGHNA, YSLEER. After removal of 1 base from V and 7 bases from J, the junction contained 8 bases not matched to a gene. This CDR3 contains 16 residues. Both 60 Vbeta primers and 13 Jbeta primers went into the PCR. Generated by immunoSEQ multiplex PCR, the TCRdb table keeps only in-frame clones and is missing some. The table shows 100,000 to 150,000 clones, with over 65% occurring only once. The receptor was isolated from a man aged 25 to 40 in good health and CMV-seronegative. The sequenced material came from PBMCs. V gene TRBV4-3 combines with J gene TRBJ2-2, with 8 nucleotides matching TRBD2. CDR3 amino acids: CASSQGFQTSGGELFF. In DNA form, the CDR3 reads TGCGCCAGCAGCCAAGGGTTCCAAACTAGCGGCGGGGAGCTGTTTTTT.